This entry describes one TCR beta chain. This record belongs to a study of blood T cell repertoires in COVID-19. Looking at the study overall: The United States, Italy and Spain were the sources of the acute and convalescent COVID-19 samples. PBMCs, B-cell-depleted T cells, or T cells were the source of the cDNA or gDNA that made up the material.

In the authors' workflow: Counts of nucleated cells, estimated from reference gene primer amplification, were obtained. Here immunoSEQ multiplex PCR was the method, and the copy in TCRdb shows in-frame clones only, minus some. V, J and clone size derive from that table, while D and trimming were established from the DNA sequence. The repertoire has about 120,000 clones, 85% to 90% of them found once; the top ten carry about 3.8%. Germline trimming cut 2 bases from V and 6 bases from J; bases unmatched to any gene: 12. In germline, CDR1 is KGHSH, CDR2 LQKENI. The CDR3 extends over 16 amino acids. This rearrangement joins TRBV18 to TRBJ1-1; 7 positions agree with TRBD1. Source material: peripheral blood. The TCR originated in a man in his sixties with acute or convalescent COVID-19. The CDR3 DNA reads as TGTGCCAGCTCACCAGATTCTGCAGGGGGAAACTCTGAAGCTTTCTTT. Its translation is CASSPDSAGGNSEAFF.